One TCR beta chain is described in this entry. Repertoires were generated with immunoSEQ multiplex PCR, while TCRdb's copy carries only in-frame clones and drops some. The sample shows about 260,000 clones, approximately 86% of them seen only once. Trimming left V 2 bases short and J 2 bases short, with 16 bases between. Germline V lookup: CDR1 SGHTA, CDR2 FQGNSA. The CDR3 contains 17 residues. This sample stems from a study of blood T cell repertoires in COVID-19. The J gene is TRBJ1-3, the V gene TRBV7-2; D might be TRBD1 (6 bases). The source is a man aged 35-49 years who had recovered from COVID-19. The sequenced sample was peripheral blood. CDR3 sequence reads: CASSLYSGVGTGNTIYF. For the CDR3, the DNA is TGTGCCAGCAGCTTATACTCAGGGGTTGGGACTGGAAACACCATATATTTT.